Each of the 8 T cell receptor beta chains below was sequenced from the same sample in a study of T cell responses to AZD1222 COVID-19 vaccine. Some clones are missing from TCRdb's copy, which holds only in-frame ones; the method was immunoSEQ multiplex PCR. Of roughly 100,000 clones in the sample, over 75% were seen once. The sequences come from peripheral blood, collected on day 0 of AZD1222 vaccination. The receptors originated from an adult in good health.

The chain is built from TRBV7-3 and TRBJ1-6; no clear D. The CDR3 runs to 15 residues. V lost 5 bases to trimming and J lost 10 bases, with 18 bases between them. CDR1 and CDR2 from the germline V gene are SGHTA and FQGTGA. In DNA, the CDR3 is TGTGCCAGCAGCCCCCGGGGATGGTTTGCGTCACCCCTCCACTTT. This encodes CASSPRGWFASPLHF. Combining the CDR3 with reference TRBV7-3 and TRBJ1-6 gives the whole variable domain GAGVSQTPSNKVTEKGKYVELRCDPISGHTALYWYRQSLGQGPEFLIYFQGTGAADDSGLPNDRFFAVRPEGSVSTLKIQRTERGDSAVYLCASSPRGWFASPLHFGNGTRLTVT.

DNA for the CDR3: TGTGCCAGCTCACCGCGGGACAGGGGCTTTGGCTACACCTTC. Protein sequence: CASSPRDRGFGYTF. This chain connects TRBV18 to TRBJ1-2; 10 nucleotides line up with TRBD1. The V and J ends lost 3 bases and 7 bases, in that order; junction bases with no gene match: 5. CDR1 and CDR2 from the germline V gene are KGHSH and LQKENI. CDR3 size: 14 residues.

This clone was seen a handful of times. This chain links TRBV11-2 with TRBJ2-2; tentatively, D is TRBD2 (6 bases). The ends were cut back, 0 bases at V and 6 bases at J, with 11 bases in the middle. Germline-derived CDR1 and CDR2 are SGHAT and FQNNGV. The CDR3 spans 15 residues. This CDR3 is CASSLEAGTPGELFF. The CDR3 bases are TGTGCCAGCAGCTTAGAGGCGGGGACCCCCGGGGAGCTGTTTTTT.

The V and J genes are TRBV7-2 and TRBJ1-6; D uncertain. Deletions cut 1 base from V and 4 bases from J, with 8 bases between. In germline, CDR1 is SGHTA, CDR2 FQGNSA. This CDR3 comprises 15 residues. In DNA form, the CDR3 reads TGTGCCAGCAGCTTAGTTGGGCAGTATAATTCACCCCTCCACTTT. It translates to CASSLVGQYNSPLHF.

The rearrangement links TRBV7-9 to TRBJ2-2; 7 nucleotides agree with TRBD1. CDR1 and CDR2 from the germline V gene are SEHNR and FQNEAQ (reference sequence). Trimming cost V 5 bases and J 5 bases; bases outside gene matches: 11. The CDR3 is 16 residues long. CDR3 nucleotides: TGTGCCAGCAGCATCCGCCGGGACAGTGGAACCGGGGAGCTGTTTTTT. Encoded protein: CASSIRRDSGTGELFF.

This chain joins TRBV5-1 and TRBJ1-2, with D perhaps TRBD1 (6 bases). Trimming took off 5 bases at V and 1 base at J, with 15 bases between the two ends. Germline V gene sequence: CDR1 SGHRS, CDR2 YFSETQ. The CDR3 spans 15 residues. CDR3 amino acids: CASSQEAGHNYGYTF. DNA of the CDR3: TGCGCCAGCAGTCAAGAAGCGGGACATAACTATGGCTACACCTTC.

CDR3 sequence: CASSEVIYNSPLHF. CDR3 nucleotide sequence: TGTGCCAGCAGCGAGGTGATTTATAATTCACCCCTCCACTTT. The gene calls are TRBV5-4 and TRBJ1-6; D not certain. The CDR3 loop spans 14 amino acids. The germline CDR1 and CDR2 sequences are SGHNT and YYREEE (reference sequence). Deletions cut 4 bases from V and 4 bases from J, with 9 bases between. The whole variable domain, filled in from reference TRBV5-4 and TRBJ1-6, reads ETGVTQSPTHLIKTRGQQVTLRCSSQSGHNTVSWYQQALGQGPQFIFQYYREEENGRGNFPPRFSGLQFPNYSSELNVNALELDDSALYLCASSEVIYNSPLHFGNGTRLTVT.

This clone was detected many times. This chain joins TRBV29-1 and TRBJ2-1, with 12 bases matching TRBD2. This CDR3 has 13 amino acids. V lost 7 bases and J lost 15; bases outside the gene matches: 13. Germline CDR1 SQVTM, CDR2 ANQGSEA. CDR3 protein: CSGGLAGQGVLFF. The CDR3 nucleotides read TGCAGCGGAGGACTAGCGGGACAGGGTGTTTTGTTCTTC.